These 20 T cell receptor beta chains were sequenced from one sample in a study of blood T cell repertoires in COVID-19. Sequencing used immunoSEQ multiplex PCR; TCRdb keeps in-frame clones, though not all of them. The sample lists about 200,000 clones, roughly 80% seen once, with roughly 5.2% in the top ten. Sequenced material: PBMCs or T cells enriched from blood (not recorded which). These receptors were taken from an older woman with acute COVID-19.

V gene TRBV30 combines with J gene TRBJ1-2, with 10 bases aligning to TRBD1. Germline V gene sequence: CDR1 GTSNPN, CDR2 SVGIG (reference sequence). V shed 4 bases and J 4 bases; nucleotides not matched to a gene: 18. This CDR3 contains 18 residues. CDR3 region: CAWTIRVGQGFLVYGYTF. CDR3 DNA sequence: TGTGCCTGGACCATCCGGGTGGGACAGGGGTTTTTGGTCTATGGCTACACCTTC.

This chain links TRBV6-4 with TRBJ1-2; 7 bases align to TRBD1. The length of the CDR3 is 14 residues. CDR1 is MRHNA, CDR2 SNTAGT, per germline. The junction had 6 bases not matched to a gene; V was cut back by 6 bases and J by 2 bases. In DNA, the CDR3 is TGTGCCAGCAGCCCCTGGACAGGAAACTATGGCTACACCTTC. Encoded protein: CASSPWTGNYGYTF.

The genes are TRBV7-2 and TRBJ1-1, with 9 bases fitting TRBD1. Looked up from germline, CDR1 is SGHTA and CDR2 is FQGNSA. Trimming took 0 bases from V and 10 from J; bases not matched to a gene: 9. This CDR3 is built from 15 residues. The CDR3 spells CASSLAGGQGRTAFF. In DNA, the CDR3 is TGTGCCAGCAGCTTAGCGGGGGGACAGGGCAGGACAGCTTTCTTT.

CDR3 sequence: CASSQEVSSGNTIYF. CDR3 DNA sequence: TGCGCCAGCAGCCAAGAAGTCAGCTCTGGAAACACCATATATTTT. The chain combines TRBV4-1 with TRBJ1-3; D is unresolved. Looked up from germline, CDR1 is MGHRA and CDR2 is YSYEKL. The V end was cut by 0 bases, the J end by 0 bases, with 6 bases between. CDR3 size: 15 residues.

The gene calls are TRBV10-3 and TRBJ2-2; 13 positions match TRBD2. Losses at the gene ends were 6 bases for V and 5 bases for J; bases not matched to a gene: 6. Germline loops: CDR1 ENHRY, CDR2 SYGVKD. The CDR3 covers 16 residues. CDR3 bases: TGTGCCATCAGAGAACTAGCGGGGGGGCGGACCGGGGAGCTGTTTTTT. Translated: CAIRELAGGRTGELFF.

This clone was observed a single time. The chain combines TRBV11-2 with TRBJ2-2; 8 nucleotides align to TRBD1. With 4 bases clipped from V and 0 bases from J, the junction kept 7 bases outside the gene matches. CDR1 and CDR2 from the germline V gene are SGHAT and FQNNGV. CDR3 length: 17 amino acids. The CDR3: CASSSNGQGANTGELFF. The CDR3 DNA reads TGTGCCAGCAGCTCCAACGGACAGGGCGCGAACACCGGGGAGCTGTTTTTT.

The DNA for the CDR3 is TGTGCCAGCTCACCACCCCAGGGAAGCAAAAACATTCAGTACTTC. This gives the protein CASSPPQGSKNIQYF. The chain has TRBV18 and TRBJ2-4; possible D gene TRBD1, 5 bases. This CDR3 spans 15 amino acids. V was trimmed by 0 bases and J by 3 bases, leaving 9 bases between them. CDR1 and CDR2 from the germline V gene are KGHSH and LQKENI.

The V gene is TRBV5-1, the J gene TRBJ1-2; TRBD1 matches 9 bases. The trim removed 3 bases at V and 6 bases at J, leaving 6 bases unmatched. The germline V gene has CDR1 SGHRS and CDR2 YFSETQ. This CDR3 region has 14 residues. The CDR3 reads CASSSQGALDGYTF. In nucleotides, the CDR3 is TGCGCCAGCAGCTCACAGGGGGCGTTGGATGGCTACACCTTC.

The chain combines TRBV4-3 with TRBJ1-2; 9 nucleotides agree with TRBD1. The CDR3 totals 13 residues. CDR1 and CDR2 from the germline V gene are LGHNA and YSLEER. The J segment lost 4 bases and the V segment lost 5 bases, leaving 2 bases of the junction unmatched. Here the CDR3 reads CASSKDRGYGYTF. The CDR3 nucleotides read TGCGCCAGCAGCAAGGACAGGGGCTATGGCTACACCTTC.

The sample holds one count of this clone. The chain uses TRBV6-5 and TRBJ1-1, with D possibly being TRBD1 (6 bases). The CDR3 has 13 amino acids. V gave up 7 bases and J gave up 5 bases, with 14 bases separating them. Germline V CDR1 and CDR2: MNHEY, SVGAGI. CDR3 loop: CASTYRRGTEAFF. CDR3 sequence (DNA): TGTGCCAGCACCTACCGCAGGGGAACTGAAGCTTTCTTT.

This chain connects TRBV25-1 to TRBJ2-5, with D possibly TRBD1 on 6 matching bases. The CDR3 contains 17 residues. Germline V gene lookup returns CDR1 MGHDK and CDR2 SYGVNS. V dropped 3 bases and J dropped 2 bases, with 19 bases sitting between them. In nucleotides, the CDR3 is TGTGCCAGCAGTGAGTCCCCCGGGACAACCCGGCAAGAGACCCAGTACTTC. Protein: CASSESPGTTRQETQYF.

A few counts support this clone. The CDR3, as DNA: TGTGCCAGCAGAGTACAGGGGGCGGGGGACACTGAAGCTTTCTTT. Its translation: CASRVQGAGDTEAFF. This chain links TRBV2 with TRBJ1-1, with 9 positions matching TRBD1. The trim removed 6 bases at V and 3 bases at J, leaving 8 bases unmatched. The germline CDR1 and CDR2 sequences are SNHLY and FYNNEI. The CDR3 contains 15 residues.

The J gene is TRBJ2-1, the V gene TRBV11-3; 14 bases fit TRBD2. The CDR3 is 15 amino acids. The ends lost 5 bases at V and 9 bases at J; junction bases unmatched: 6. CDR1 is SGHNT, CDR2 YENEEA, per germline. The CDR3 DNA reads as TGTGCCAGCAGCCCGGGACTAGCGGGAGCGGGTGAGCAGTTCTTC. Amino acids: CASSPGLAGAGEQFF.

The chain links TRBV28 to TRBJ1-5; D is uncertain. The CDR3 is made up of 14 amino acids. V was shortened by 6 bases and J by 2 bases, with 11 bases between the two germline ends. Germline CDR1 MDHEN, CDR2 SYDVKM. Here the CDR3 DNA reads TGTGCCAGCAGGGGCCCGTGGGGCAATCAGCCCCAGCATTTT. It is translated as CASRGPWGNQPQHF.

The gene calls are TRBV28 and TRBJ1-6, with 12 positions matching TRBD1. The CDR3 spans 16 residues. CDR1 and CDR2 from the germline V gene are MDHEN and SYDVKM. The J segment lost 9 bases and the V segment lost 5 bases, leaving 8 bases of the junction unmatched. The CDR3: CASSLERDRGLSPLHF. In DNA, the CDR3 is TGTGCCAGCAGTCTCGAAAGGGACAGGGGGCTTTCACCCCTCCACTTT.

The chain combines TRBV5-5 with TRBJ1-2; 8 bases line up with TRBD1. Germline values: CDR1 SGHKS, CDR2 YYEKEE (reference sequence). V shed 4 bases, J shed 2 bases, and the junction held 16 bases outside the gene matches. The CDR3 sequence is 18 residues long. CDR3 nucleotides: TGTGCCAGCAGCGTGGGACAGGTTCTACAGGGCTCCAACTATGGCTACACCTTC. It yields the protein CASSVGQVLQGSNYGYTF.

The genes are TRBV4-3 and TRBJ1-5, with 11 bases matching TRBD1. The CDR3 runs 17 residues. V lost 0 bases to trimming and J lost 6 bases; unmatched junction nucleotides: 7. From germline, CDR1 is LGHNA and CDR2 YSLEER. The CDR3 reads CASSQDFQGQGGQPQHF. The CDR3 DNA sequence: TGCGCCAGCAGCCAAGACTTCCAGGGACAGGGGGGTCAGCCCCAGCATTTT.

V usage is TRBV5-4 and J usage is TRBJ2-3, with 11 positions matching TRBD2. Germline V gives CDR1 SGHNT, CDR2 YYREEE (reference sequence). The CDR3 sequence is 18 residues long. With 1 base clipped from V and 1 base from J, the junction kept 8 bases outside the gene matches. The CDR3: CASSLQLAGVKRTDTQYF. The CDR3 DNA sequence: TGTGCCAGCAGCTTGCAACTAGCGGGGGTTAAACGCACAGATACGCAGTATTTT.

The chain employs TRBV6-2 or TRBV6-3 and TRBJ2-2; D uncertain. Germline V gives CDR1 MNHEY, CDR2 SVGEGT. The CDR3 contains 13 residues. Between the trimmed V and J ends, which lost 4 bases and 6 bases, there was a span of 9 bases. The CDR3 nucleotides read TGTGCCAGCAGTTCCACTTCACCCGGGGAGCTGTTTTTT. This gives the protein CASSSTSPGELFF.

This sequence joins TRBV6-6 and TRBJ1-1; D not certain. The CDR3 length is 12 residues. Germline CDR1 reads MNHNY; CDR2 reads SVGAGI (reference sequence). V dropped 10 bases and J dropped 0 bases, with 9 bases sitting between them. The CDR3 spells CAIARLNTEAFF. The DNA for the CDR3 is TGTGCCATTGCGCGGTTGAACACTGAAGCTTTCTTT.